This T cell receptor (beta chain) was profiled in a study of blood T cell repertoires in COVID-19. Whole-study context: The study drew acute and convalescent COVID-19 samples from the United States, Italy and Spain. Sources were T cells, B-cell-depleted T cells, or PBMCs; the material itself was cDNA or gDNA.

Participants spanned ages about 18 to 100 years and resided in around 25 US areas. In its sample, this clone was seen once. Authors' processing steps: Reference gene primer amplification yielded estimated nucleated cell counts. Using immunoSEQ multiplex PCR, the repertoire was profiled, and TCRdb retains in-frame clones only, with some absent. The DNA gave D and trimming, while V, J and clone size come from that table. Of about 200,000 clones listed, about 82% are singletons. This clonotype was sampled from a man aged 35 to 55 with acute COVID-19. The specimen sequenced was PBMCs or T cells enriched from blood (not recorded which).

The CDR3 is CASSGSGTGAYEQYF. The CDR3 DNA is TGTGCCAGCAGCGGATCGGGGACAGGTGCCTACGAGCAGTACTTC. The chain has TRBV9 and TRBJ2-7; 8 nucleotides line up with TRBD1. The ends lost 3 bases at V and 2 bases at J; junction bases unmatched: 7. This CDR3 has 15 amino acids. Germline V gives CDR1 SGDLS, CDR2 YYNGEE.